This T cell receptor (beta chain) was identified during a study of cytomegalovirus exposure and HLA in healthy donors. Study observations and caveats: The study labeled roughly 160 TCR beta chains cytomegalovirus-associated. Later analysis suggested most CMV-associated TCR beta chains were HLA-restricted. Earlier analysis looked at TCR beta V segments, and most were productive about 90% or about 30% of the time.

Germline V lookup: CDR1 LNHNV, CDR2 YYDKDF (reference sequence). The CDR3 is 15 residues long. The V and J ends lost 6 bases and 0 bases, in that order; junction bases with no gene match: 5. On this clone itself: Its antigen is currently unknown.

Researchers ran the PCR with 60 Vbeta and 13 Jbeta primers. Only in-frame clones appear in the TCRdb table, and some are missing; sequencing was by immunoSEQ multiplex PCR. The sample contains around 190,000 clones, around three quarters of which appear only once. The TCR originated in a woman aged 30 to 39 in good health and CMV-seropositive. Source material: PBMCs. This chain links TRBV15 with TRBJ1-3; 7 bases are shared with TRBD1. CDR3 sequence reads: CATSRDRHSGNTIYF. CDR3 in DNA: TGTGCCACCAGTAGGGACAGACACTCTGGAAACACCATATATTTT.